Sequencing of this T cell receptor beta chain was carried out in a study of shared clonotypes between healthy human individuals. For this clone: Other nucleotide sequences in the sample specify the same CDR3.

Researchers divided each subset's genomic DNA evenly across several immunoSEQ plates. In the original workflow: Owing to the provision of junction-only sequences devoid of quality scores by immunoSEQ, filtering differed. The table came from immunoSEQ multiplex PCR; TCRdb's copy has only in-frame clones and leaves some out. The V and J calls and clone size come from that table; D and trimming were worked out from the DNA. The sample lists approximately 2,300,000 clones, just under 95% occurring once. The ends were cut back, 2 bases at V and 1 base at J, with 8 bases in the middle. There are 14 residues in the CDR3. In germline, CDR1 is SGHAT, CDR2 FQNNGV. There were no recent acute infections or vaccinations among the donors, who were healthy HIV-negative adults. All participating donors were Caucasian adults from Nashville, Tennessee.

The receptor comes from a man aged 18 to 35 in good health. Some clones in this sample may be carry-over from other donors' samples. The V gene is TRBV11-2, the J gene TRBJ1-1; D is possibly TRBD1 (5 bases). Sequenced sample: naive CD4+ T cells from PBMCs. Subset given: CD45RA+ positively selected. The CDR3 DNA reads TGTGCCAGCAGCTTACGGCAGGGGAACACTGAAGCTTTCTTT. It specifies CASSLRQGNTEAFF. The full variable domain, its missing parts supplied by reference TRBV11-2 and TRBJ1-1, is EAGVAQSPRYKIIEKRQSVAFWCNPISGHATLYWYQQILGQGPKLLIQFQNNGVVDDSQLPKDRFSAERLKGVDSTLKIQPAKLEDSAVYLCASSLRQGNTEAFFGQGTRLTVV.